The sequence of this T cell receptor (beta chain) was determined in a study of graft-versus-host responses after intestinal transplantation. Study at large: Multivisceral, liver-intestinal, or isolated intestinal grafts went to recipients. Every one of the recipients received anti-thymocyte globulin induction and afterwards took tacrolimus and steroids for 3 to 4 years.

The germline CDR1 and CDR2 sequences are KGHSH and LQKENI. The CDR3 covers 18 residues. Trimming cost V 1 base and J 4 bases; bases outside gene matches: 10. The method was immunoSEQ multiplex PCR; TCRdb's version includes in-frame clones alone and lacks a portion of them. The sample lists over 45,000 clones, roughly 90% occurring once. Study conclusions and caveats: Recipient marrow held GvH clones, some first seen in ileum or blood.

As concerns this clone: The target antigen is unknown.

Sequenced material: unstimulated CD4+ T cells sorted from spleen or lymph node cells, taken before transplant. The source of this sequence is a human donor who was the organ donor for an intestinal transplant. This chain links TRBV18 with TRBJ2-3; 11 bases match TRBD2. The CDR3 region has the DNA TGTGCCAGCTCACCACTAGCGGGAGGGCCTTATAAAGCAGATACGCAGTATTTT. Protein product: CASSPLAGGPYKADTQYF.